The text below deals with one T cell receptor (beta chain). Punch biopsies of lesional scalp, plus peripheral blood, were taken from alopecia areata patients. CD4+ and CD8+ T cells were sorted from PBMCs. J lost 2 bases, V lost 4 bases, and 4 bases had no gene match. The CDR3 covers 16 residues. CDR1 and CDR2 (germline): SGHRS, YFSETQ. This sample is part of a study of CD8+ T cells in alopecia areata. Study at large: Those treated were given oral tofacitinib at 5 to 10 mg twice daily.

Following RNA extraction, reverse transcription yielded cDNA that acted as the sequencing template. Libraries were prepared by immunoSEQ multiplex PCR; TCRdb keeps only in-frame clonotypes and omits some of them. Seen here are 170,000 or so clones, roughly 60% observed once, and the top ten hold about 1.5%. The clonotype originates from a human donor with alopecia areata. The V call is TRBV5-1, the J call TRBJ2-3; 13 bases are shared with TRBD2. Sequencing was performed on CD4+ T cells sorted from blood, taken at week 0. Here the CDR3 reads CASSLGTSGDTDTQYF. CDR3 in DNA: TGCGCCAGCAGCCTGGGGACTAGCGGGGACACAGATACGCAGTATTTT. The whole variable domain, remainder taken from reference TRBV5-1 and TRBJ2-3, is KAGVTQTPRYLIKTRGQQVTLSCSPISGHRSVSWYQQTPGQGLQFLFEYFSETQRNKGNFPGRFSGRQFSNSRSEMNVSTLELGDSALYLCASSLGTSGDTDTQYFGPGTRLTVL.